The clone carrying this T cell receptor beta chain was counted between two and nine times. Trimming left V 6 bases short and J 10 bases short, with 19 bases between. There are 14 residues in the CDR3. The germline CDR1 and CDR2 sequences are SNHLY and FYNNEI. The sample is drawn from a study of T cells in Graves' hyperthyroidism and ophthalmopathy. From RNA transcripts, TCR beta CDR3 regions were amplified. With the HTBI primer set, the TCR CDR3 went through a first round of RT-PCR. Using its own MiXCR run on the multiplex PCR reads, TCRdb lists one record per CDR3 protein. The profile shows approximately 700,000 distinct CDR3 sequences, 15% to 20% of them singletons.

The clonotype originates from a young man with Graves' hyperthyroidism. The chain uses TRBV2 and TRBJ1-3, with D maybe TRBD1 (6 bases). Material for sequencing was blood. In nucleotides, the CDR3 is TGTGCCAGCAGATCGGGGGGCGCCGGGGGAACCATATATTTT. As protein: CASRSGGAGGTIYF.